This TCR beta chain was recovered during a study of glioma-infiltrating T cells after dendritic cell vaccination. On the study more broadly: Samples are from glioblastoma patients in Phase I and II dendritic cell vaccine trials. Three intradermal dendritic cell vaccine injections were given every two weeks. Findings and limits, study-wide: TCR clonality showed no direct relationship with survival. Patients with more pretreatment TILs had longer time to progression and survival.

To note about this clone: What it recognizes is unknown.

Measured with immunoSEQ multiplex PCR; TCRdb has only the in-frame clones, and not every one. The table lists roughly 90,000 clones, 65% to 90% of them singletons. The TCR comes from a human donor with glioblastoma. Sequencing used blood, obtained before dendritic cell vaccination.

The CDR3 nucleotides are TGCGCCAGCAGCATCGACAAAAGAGAAACAGATACGCAGTATTTT. It yields the protein CASSIDKRETDTQYF. The V gene is TRBV5-1, the J gene TRBJ2-3, with D unresolved. The V end was cut by 4 bases, the J end by 3 bases, with 15 bases between. This CDR3 contains 15 residues. CDR1 is SGHRS and CDR2 is YFSETQ in the germline V gene.